The 27 T cell receptor beta chains below come from one sample, sequenced in a study of shared clonotypes between healthy human individuals (dated by TCRdb to about 2020). The library was built by means of the immunoSEQ multiplex PCR assay. Sourced from immuneACCESS, this table was stored by TCRdb with only in-frame sequences that have V and J called. A share of the clones is absent; for the studies checked, an unresolved V gene accounts for under half, and the remainder has no known explanation. The sample contains more than 2,000,000 clones, roughly nine tenths of them found a single time. The leading ten clones occupy roughly 0.13% of the sample. The specimen sequenced was naive CD4+ T cells sorted from blood. The cell subset or site tag for this specimen amounts to: CD45RA+ positively selected. The origin of the receptors is a man aged 18 to 29 in good health.

The J gene is TRBJ2-7, the V gene TRBV10-3, with TRBD2 matching over 13 bases. The CDR3 has 14 residues. The V gene's germline CDR1 is ENHRY and CDR2 SYGVKD. V shed 10 bases and J 3 bases; nucleotides not matched to a gene: 6. The CDR3 DNA is TGTGCCACAGGACTAGCGGGAGACTTCTACGAGCAGTACTTC. Its protein product is CATGLAGDFYEQYF.

The count of this clone is one. The chain combines TRBV10-3 with TRBJ2-2; TRBD1 matches at 12 bases. Germline trimming cut 6 bases from V and 2 bases from J; bases unmatched to any gene: 4. This CDR3 is built from 16 residues. Looked up from germline, CDR1 is ENHRY and CDR2 is SYGVKD. CDR3 sequence reads: CAIRAGTGGNTGELFF. The DNA for the CDR3 is TGTGCCATCAGAGCCGGGACAGGGGGCAACACCGGGGAGCTGTTTTTT.

The J gene is TRBJ1-2, the V gene TRBV9; 7 positions match TRBD1. Germline lookup yields CDR1 SGDLS and CDR2 YYNGEE. The CDR3 loop spans 12 amino acids. V was pared by 4 bases and J by 6 bases, with 3 bases of the junction left unmatched. The CDR3 here is CASSSQGDGYTF. The CDR3, as DNA: TGTGCCAGCAGCTCTCAGGGGGATGGCTACACCTTC.

Regarding this clone: This sample also contains other DNA sequences that code for the same CDR3. This rearrangement joins TRBV5-1 to TRBJ2-2; D ambiguous. V shed 0 bases and J shed 2 bases, with 5 bases lying between them. CDR3 size: 14 residues. In germline, CDR1 is SGHRS, CDR2 YFSETQ. CDR3 nucleotides: TGCGCCAGCAGCTTGGCACCTAACACCGGGGAGCTGTTTTTT. Protein: CASSLAPNTGELFF.

The chain is built from TRBV5-1 and TRBJ2-2; 7 positions agree with TRBD1. Germline loops: CDR1 SGHRS, CDR2 YFSETQ. This CDR3 has 13 residues. V lost 7 bases, J lost 3 bases, and 3 bases stayed unmatched. CDR3: CASGQGDTGELFF. The CDR3 DNA reads as TGCGCCAGCGGTCAGGGGGACACCGGGGAGCTGTTTTTT.

The chain employs TRBV7-3 and TRBJ2-1; 9 bases line up with TRBD2. The CDR3 is 14 residues long. Per the germline V gene, CDR1 is SGHTA and CDR2 is FQGTGA. V shed 4 bases, J shed 6 bases, and the junction held 4 bases outside the gene matches. CDR3: CASSSLAGSNEQFF. The CDR3 nucleotides read TGTGCCAGCAGCTCCCTAGCGGGGAGCAATGAGCAGTTCTTC.

V is TRBV5-1 and J is TRBJ1-3; TRBD1 might be the D (6 bases). The length of the CDR3 is 15 residues. Germline V gene data show CDR1 as SGHRS and CDR2 as YFSETQ. Trimming removed 7 bases at V and 3 bases at J, with 17 bases between. The CDR3 DNA follows: TGCGCCAGCCGAGAAGGGGGGATGAGTGGAAACACCATATATTTT. It yields the protein CASREGGMSGNTIYF.

The gene calls are TRBV6-8 and TRBJ2-7; the match to TRBD2 covers 13 bases. The germline V gene has CDR1 MNHGY and CDR2 SAAAGT. The CDR3 is 17 residues long. Trimming removed 5 bases from V and 4 bases from J; junction bases left unmatched: 11. CDR3 bases: TGTGCCAGCAGTACCCTTTGGGCGGGACTAGCGGGATACGAGCAGTACTTC. Its translation is CASSTLWAGLAGYEQYF.

The chain carries TRBV19 and TRBJ1-5; D call uncertain. The CDR3 contains 17 residues. V gave up 3 bases and J gave up 2 bases, with 17 bases separating them. Germline V gene lookup returns CDR1 LNHDA and CDR2 SQIVND (reference sequence). For the CDR3, the DNA is TGTGCCAGTAGTATCCGTACAATCCCAGCAGGCAATCAGCCCCAGCATTTT. Translation: CASSIRTIPAGNQPQHF.

The V gene is TRBV11-2, the J gene TRBJ2-7; D could derive from TRBD1 or TRBD2 (6 bases each). V dropped 5 bases and J dropped 1 base, with 18 bases sitting between them. This CDR3 comprises 16 residues. Germline V CDR1 and CDR2: SGHAT, FQNNGV. CDR3 amino acids: CASSLDGGPGSYEQYF. Written as DNA, the CDR3 is TGTGCCAGCAGCCTCGATGGGGGGCCTGGGTCCTACGAGCAGTACTTC.

The chain employs TRBV4-2 and TRBJ2-3; 13 bases map to TRBD2. Unmatched junction bases numbered 9, after V lost 4 bases and J lost 5 bases. The CDR3 totals 17 residues. Germline values: CDR1 LGHNA, CDR2 YNFKEQ. The CDR3 DNA sequence: TGTGCCAGCAGCCGACAAACTAGCGGGGGGGCCGTAGATACGCAGTATTTT. Encoded protein: CASSRQTSGGAVDTQYF.

V is TRBV12-5 and J is TRBJ2-7; 8 bases are shared with TRBD1. This CDR3 is built from 14 residues. V was clipped by 1 base and J by 2 bases; unmatched bases: 1. Germline-derived CDR1 and CDR2 are LGHNT and FRNRAP. CDR3 in amino acids: CASGLAQGAYEQYF. CDR3 DNA sequence: TGTGCTAGTGGTTTGGCACAGGGGGCCTACGAGCAGTACTTC.

This clone appeared a few times. The gene calls are TRBV18 and TRBJ1-5; 9 nucleotides agree with TRBD1. This CDR3 region has 16 residues. Germline V gene sequence: CDR1 KGHSH, CDR2 LQKENI. J was trimmed by 5 bases and V by 3 bases; bases with no gene match: 8. The CDR3 sequence is CASSPTGTGRDQPQHF. The CDR3 bases are TGTGCCAGCTCACCTACGGGGACAGGGCGTGATCAGCCCCAGCATTTT.

The chain combines TRBV7-8 with TRBJ1-5; no clear D. CDR3 length: 15 amino acids. V was cut by 2 bases and J by 0 bases, with 8 bases left in between. CDR1 SGHVS and CDR2 FQNEAQ come from the germline V gene. This chain's CDR3 is CASSLRLNSNQPQHF. The CDR3 DNA sequence: TGTGCCAGCAGCTTAAGGCTAAATAGCAATCAGCCCCAGCATTTT.

This sequence joins TRBV28 and TRBJ1-1, with D maybe TRBD1 (5 bases). The germline gives CDR1 MDHEN, CDR2 SYDVKM. V was shortened by 6 bases and J by 1 base, with 15 bases between the two germline ends. The CDR3 extends over 15 amino acids. The CDR3 is CASSPQGRGNTEAFF. The DNA of the CDR3 is TGTGCCAGCAGCCCCCAAGGAAGGGGGAACACTGAAGCTTTCTTT.

The CDR3, as DNA: TGTGCCAGCAGCCAGGGACTAGCGGACACCGGGGAGCTGTTTTTT. Protein: CASSQGLADTGELFF. The rearrangement links TRBV5-4 to TRBJ2-2; 11 bases match TRBD2. Germline V gene sequence: CDR1 SGHNT, CDR2 YYREEE (reference sequence). Germline trimming cut 4 bases from V and 3 bases from J; bases unmatched to any gene: 2. This CDR3 is built from 15 residues.

The chain recombines TRBV15 with TRBJ2-5; no definite D call. Germline-derived CDR1 and CDR2 are LNHNV and YYDKDF (reference sequence). This CDR3 is 17 amino acids long. Trimming stripped 0 bases from V and 0 bases from J, with 14 bases between. The CDR3 sequence is CATSRDSQAKYQETQYF. The CDR3 DNA sequence: TGTGCCACCAGCAGAGACTCCCAGGCTAAGTACCAAGAGACCCAGTACTTC. Together with reference TRBV15 and TRBJ2-5, the CDR3 gives the full variable domain: DAMVIQNPRYQVTQFGKPVTLSCSQTLNHNVMYWYQQKSSQAPKLLFHYYDKDFNNEADTPDNFQSRRPNTSFCFLDIRSPGLGDTAMYLCATSRDSQAKYQETQYFGPGTRLLVL.

The rearrangement links TRBV7-2 to TRBJ2-1; 7 nucleotides align to TRBD2. CDR1 is SGHTA and CDR2 is FQGNSA in the germline V gene. This CDR3 has 13 residues. The ends lost 3 bases at V and 10 bases at J; junction bases unmatched: 6. CDR3 protein: CASSLIRGEEQFF. CDR3 bases: TGTGCCAGCAGCTTGATCCGGGGGGAGGAGCAGTTCTTC.

The gene calls are TRBV11-1 and TRBJ2-7; 8 nucleotides line up with TRBD1. Germline assignment: CDR1 SGHAT and CDR2 FQDESV (reference sequence). The trim removed 4 bases at V and 2 bases at J, leaving 1 base unmatched. This CDR3 is built from 13 residues. The CDR3 DNA follows: TGTGCCAGCAGCTCACAGGGGGCCTACGAGCAGTACTTC. Protein: CASSSQGAYEQYF.

This chain connects TRBV6-6 to TRBJ2-7; D possibly uses TRBD1 or TRBD2 (5 bases each). Per the germline V gene, CDR1 is MNHNY and CDR2 is SVGAGI (reference sequence). CDR3 size: 14 residues. Trimming took off 6 bases at V and 2 bases at J, with 14 bases between the two ends. In DNA form, the CDR3 reads TGTGCCAGCAGGTCCGGGACCCTCGCCTACGAGCAGTACTTC. This sequence encodes CASRSGTLAYEQYF.

The chain recombines TRBV30 with TRBJ2-3, with a tentative D call TRBD1 (6 bases). Trimming removed 8 bases from V and 2 bases from J, with 14 bases in between. The CDR3 covers 13 residues. Per germline, CDR1 GTSNPN and CDR2 SVGIG (reference sequence). This CDR3 reads CAGMDSFTDTQYF. Here the CDR3 DNA reads TGTGCCGGGATGGACAGTTTCACAGATACGCAGTATTTT.

The V and J genes are TRBV7-9 and TRBJ2-1; TRBD1 matches 12 bases. The CDR3 runs 16 residues. The V segment lost 6 bases and the J segment 6 bases; nucleotides outside the gene matches: 9. Germline V gene lookup returns CDR1 SEHNR and CDR2 FQNEAQ (reference sequence). The DNA for the CDR3 is TGTGCCAGCAGTTCCACCGGGACAGGGGGCCGCAATGAGCAGTTCTTC. Translation gives CASSSTGTGGRNEQFF.

This clone was counted a single time. The rearrangement joins TRBV13 to TRBJ2-7; D is unclear. This CDR3 comprises 14 residues. V lost 4 bases, J lost 9 bases, and 19 bases lay in between. From germline, CDR1 is PRHDT and CDR2 FYEKMQ (reference sequence). The CDR3 region has the DNA TGTGCCAGCAGCTCGGCTAGGTCCGATTTCGGGCAGTACTTC. Residues: CASSSARSDFGQYF. The full variable domain, its missing parts supplied by reference TRBV13 and TRBJ2-7, is AAGVIQSPRHLIKEKRETATLKCYPIPRHDTVYWYQQGPGQDPQFLISFYEKMQSDKGSIPDRFSAQQFSDYHSELNMSSLELGDSALYFCASSSARSDFGQYFGPGTRLTVT.

The chain recombines TRBV9 with TRBJ1-4; 10 bases agree with TRBD1. Per germline, CDR1 SGDLS and CDR2 YYNGEE. The CDR3 has 17 amino acids. The V segment lost 0 bases and the J segment 3 bases; nucleotides outside the gene matches: 5. The CDR3 nucleotides are TGTGCCAGCAGCGTAGGGACAGGGGGAAAGGCTAATGAAAAACTGTTTTTT. Translated, it gives CASSVGTGGKANEKLFF.

With regard to this clone: This sample also contains other DNA sequences that code for the same CDR3. This chain links TRBV10-3 with TRBJ1-6, with D unclear. The CDR3 runs 15 residues. The ends were cut back, 5 bases at V and 0 bases at J, with 8 bases in the middle. Germline V gene sequence: CDR1 ENHRY, CDR2 SYGVKD. CDR3 in amino acids: CAISPGSSYNSPLHF. The CDR3 DNA follows: TGTGCCATCAGTCCCGGGAGCTCCTATAATTCACCCCTCCACTTT.

The V call is TRBV10-2, the J call TRBJ2-2, with 8 bases identical to TRBD2. The CDR3 sequence is 16 residues long. The J segment lost 7 bases and the V segment lost 3 bases, leaving 10 bases of the junction unmatched. Germline V gives CDR1 WSHSY, CDR2 SAAADI. CDR3 amino acids: CASSEPGTRVVGELFF. The CDR3 coding sequence is TGCGCCAGCAGTGAACCCGGGACTAGGGTGGTCGGGGAGCTGTTTTTT.

The chain recombines TRBV30 with TRBJ2-7; D possibly corresponds to TRBD1 (7 bases). Trimming pared 2 bases from V and 6 bases from J, leaving 14 bases between. CDR3 length: 13 residues. The germline V gene encodes CDR1 GTSNPN and CDR2 SVGIG (reference sequence). This CDR3 is CAWSRQGLGEQYF. The CDR3 DNA is TGTGCCTGGAGTCGACAGGGACTGGGCGAGCAGTACTTC.